This passage covers 31 T cell receptor beta chains from one sample sequenced in a study of blood T cell repertoires in COVID-19. TCRdb keeps only in-frame clones here, not all; method: immunoSEQ multiplex PCR. The sample holds about 28,000 clones, approximately 86% seen once. What was sequenced was peripheral blood. These receptors were taken from a man aged 55 to 70 with active COVID-19.

The chain employs TRBV12-5 and TRBJ1-2; maybe TRBD1 (6 bases). CDR1 LGHNT and CDR2 FRNRAP come from the germline V gene. The CDR3 totals 14 residues. Trimming removed 0 bases from V and 7 bases from J, with 12 bases in between. This CDR3 is CASGLVRGAPGYTF. The CDR3 nucleotides read TGTGCTAGTGGTTTGGTACGGGGGGCTCCTGGCTACACCTTC.

This rearrangement joins TRBV2 to TRBJ1-4; D gene unclear. Trimming took 7 bases from V and 6 from J, leaving 15 bases between them. CDR3 length equals 14 residues. Germline lookup yields CDR1 SNHLY and CDR2 FYNNEI. The CDR3 sequence is CASNPGYSYEKLFF. The DNA for the CDR3 is TGTGCCAGCAATCCGGGGTACAGCTATGAAAAACTGTTTTTT.

The rearrangement links TRBV11-2 to TRBJ1-4, with 9 bases that match TRBD1. After removal of 7 bases from V and 8 bases from J, the junction contained 14 bases not matched to a gene. CDR3 length equals 16 residues. CDR1 is SGHAT, CDR2 FQNNGV, per germline. DNA of the CDR3: TGTGCCAGCATGGGGGGGGCACAGGGGGCAAGAGAAAAACTGTTTTTT. Its protein product is CASMGGAQGAREKLFF.

V usage is TRBV5-1 and J usage is TRBJ1-4, with D perhaps TRBD1 (5 bases). V lost 2 bases and J lost 3, with 14 bases in between. The CDR3 runs to 16 residues. In germline, CDR1 is SGHRS, CDR2 YFSETQ. CDR3 loop: CASSFSGSNSNEKLFF. The CDR3 coding sequence is TGCGCCAGCAGCTTTTCAGGGTCCAACTCTAATGAAAAACTGTTTTTT.

This clone came up once. This chain joins TRBV3-1 (or the pseudogene TRBV3-2) and TRBJ1-1; D is perhaps TRBD1 (5 bases). V shed 1 base and J shed 0 bases, with 6 bases lying between them. This CDR3 is built from 14 residues. Per the germline V gene, CDR1 is LGHDT and CDR2 is YNNKEL (reference sequence). Here the CDR3 reads CASSQVGVNTEAFF. CDR3 DNA sequence: TGTGCCAGCAGCCAAGTAGGGGTGAACACTGAAGCTTTCTTT.

A single count supports this clone. The V call is TRBV12-3 or TRBV12-4, the J call TRBJ1-4, with D hard to call. The CDR3 is made up of 13 amino acids. V lost 3 bases and J lost 12, with 14 bases in between. For the CDR3, the DNA is TGTGCCAGCAGTTTCCAATTAGGGAGCGAACTGTTTTTT. This sequence encodes CASSFQLGSELFF.

The chain links TRBV24-1 to TRBJ2-5; 8 bases line up with TRBD2. CDR3 length: 15 residues. J lost 0 bases, V lost 5 bases, and 4 bases had no gene match. Looked up from germline, CDR1 is KGHDR and CDR2 is SFDVKD. The CDR3 region is CATSAVLADQETQYF. CDR3 coding DNA: TGTGCCACCAGTGCGGTACTAGCGGACCAAGAGACCCAGTACTTC.

The chain has TRBV10-2 and TRBJ1-1; no reliable D call. Germline V lookup: CDR1 WSHSY, CDR2 SAAADI. Between the trimmed V and J ends, which lost 3 bases and 2 bases, there was a span of 10 bases. The CDR3 runs 14 residues. This chain's CDR3 is CASSDTFLNTEAFF. In nucleotides, the CDR3 is TGCGCCAGCAGTGACACCTTTCTAAACACTGAAGCTTTCTTT.

The chain has TRBV2 and TRBJ1-2; 7 bases are a match to TRBD1. V gave up 3 bases and J gave up 8 bases; unmatched junction bases: 12. The CDR3 is made up of 15 amino acids. The V gene's germline CDR1 is SNHLY and CDR2 FYNNEI. The CDR3 protein is CASSELRGRGSGYTF. Here the CDR3 DNA reads TGTGCCAGCAGTGAGCTAAGAGGCAGGGGGAGCGGCTACACCTTC.

The V gene is TRBV10-2, the J gene TRBJ2-1; a possible D gene is TRBD2 (6 bases). Trimming cost V 5 bases and J 9 bases, with 14 bases left between them. The CDR3 runs 13 residues. The germline CDR1 and CDR2 sequences are WSHSY and SAAADI. This CDR3 reads CASSPPGDSEQFF. CDR3 nucleotides: TGCGCCAGCAGTCCTCCGGGAGACAGTGAGCAGTTCTTC.

This clone was picked up a small number of times. The chain uses TRBV5-1 and TRBJ2-7, with 13 bases aligning to TRBD2. Per the germline V gene, CDR1 is SGHRS and CDR2 is YFSETQ. The CDR3 runs to 13 residues. V gave up 3 bases and J gave up 7 bases; unmatched junction bases: 1. CDR3: CASSWTSGGEQYF. In nucleotides, the CDR3 is TGCGCCAGCAGCTGGACTAGCGGGGGTGAGCAGTACTTC. Full variable domain (rest looked up from reference TRBV5-1 and TRBJ2-7): KAGVTQTPRYLIKTRGQQVTLSCSPISGHRSVSWYQQTPGQGLQFLFEYFSETQRNKGNFPGRFSGRQFSNSRSEMNVSTLELGDSALYLCASSWTSGGEQYFGPGTRLTVT.

This chain uses TRBV6-5 with TRBJ1-3; 7 nucleotides agree with TRBD1. V lost 6 bases to trimming and J lost 4 bases; unmatched junction nucleotides: 6. Germline CDR1 and CDR2: MNHEY and SVGAGI. The CDR3 contains 14 residues. Here the CDR3 reads CASSPGQIGNTIYF. In DNA form, the CDR3 reads TGTGCCAGCAGCCCGGGACAGATAGGAAACACCATATATTTT.

The genes are TRBV10-3 and TRBJ1-4; 11 nucleotides line up with TRBD1. Per germline, CDR1 ENHRY and CDR2 SYGVKD. CDR3 length equals 17 residues. The ends lost 3 bases at V and 6 bases at J; junction bases unmatched: 9. CDR3 nucleotides: TGTGCCATCAGTGACAGAGGACAGGGGGCGCAGGATGAAAAACTGTTTTTT. Translated: CAISDRGQGAQDEKLFF.

The V and J genes are TRBV19 and TRBJ2-7; 8 nucleotides align to TRBD1. The length of the CDR3 is 13 residues. V was pared by 11 bases and J by 0 bases, with 6 bases of the junction left unmatched. CDR1 and CDR2 (germline): LNHDA, SQIVND (reference sequence). CDR3 in DNA: TGTGCCTCCAGGGGGCAAAGCTCCTACGAGCAGTACTTC. This codes for CASRGQSSYEQYF. The whole variable domain, remainder taken from reference TRBV19 and TRBJ2-7, is DGGITQSPKYLFRKEGQNVTLSCEQNLNHDAMYWYRQDPGQGLRLIYYSQIVNDFQKGDIAEGYSVSREKKESFPLTVTSAQKNPTAFYLCASRGQSSYEQYFGPGTRLTVT.

The CDR3 sequence is CASSARGTLYTGELFF. CDR3 DNA sequence: TGCGCCAGCAGTGCGCGGGGGACCCTGTACACCGGGGAGCTGTTTTTT. The rearrangement links TRBV10-2 to TRBJ2-2; 7 positions match TRBD2. Per germline, CDR1 WSHSY and CDR2 SAAADI. This CDR3 is built from 16 residues. With 4 bases clipped from V and 3 bases from J, the junction kept 8 bases outside the gene matches.

The J gene is TRBJ1-2, the V gene TRBV4-1, with D possibly matching TRBD1 (6 bases). This CDR3 has 14 amino acids. The V gene lost 1 base and the J gene lost 6 bases, with 12 bases spanning the gap. The V gene's germline CDR1 is MGHRA and CDR2 YSYEKL. CDR3: CASSQVLPGDGYTF. CDR3 nucleotides: TGCGCCAGCAGCCAAGTCCTCCCAGGGGATGGCTACACCTTC.

The CDR3 reads CSASSQGEAFF. The CDR3 DNA sequence: TGCAGTGCTAGTTCCCAGGGTGAAGCTTTCTTT. The chain joins TRBV20-1 to TRBJ1-1; D is perhaps TRBD1 (5 bases). Germline CDR1 reads DFQATT; CDR2 reads SNEGSKA (reference sequence). The CDR3 contains 11 residues. Trimming removed 3 bases at V and 7 bases at J, with 9 bases between.

This clone was picked up one time. J is TRBJ1-1 and V is TRBV25-1; TRBD1 aligns across 8 bases. CDR1 is MGHDK, CDR2 SYGVNS, per germline. Trimming took 6 bases from V and 2 from J; bases not matched to a gene: 2. CDR3 size: 13 residues. CDR3 sequence reads: CASRDRVNTEAFF. The CDR3 region has the DNA TGTGCCAGCAGGGACAGGGTTAACACTGAAGCTTTCTTT.

The chain couples TRBV5-6 to TRBJ1-4; tentatively, D is TRBD1 (6 bases). CDR1 is SGHDT, CDR2 YYEEEE, per germline. This CDR3 is 16 amino acids long. Trimming took off 1 base at V and 6 bases at J, with 16 bases between the two ends. The CDR3 DNA follows: TGTGCCAGCAGCTTGAAAGGGGAGGGGGGACATGAAAAACTGTTTTTT. Translating gives CASSLKGEGGHEKLFF.

This rearrangement joins TRBV18 to TRBJ2-6; 8 bases match TRBD1. The CDR3 spans 19 residues. Germline V CDR1 and CDR2: KGHSH, LQKENI. V lost 3 bases to trimming and J lost 4 bases; unmatched junction nucleotides: 14. CDR3 amino acids: CASSPMWTGSIAGANVLTF. CDR3 nucleotides: TGTGCCAGCTCACCCATGTGGACAGGGTCTATCGCGGGGGCCAACGTCCTGACTTTC.

The chain joins TRBV27 to TRBJ2-7; 10 bases agree with TRBD1. The CDR3 extends over 13 amino acids. The germline CDR1 and CDR2 sequences are MNHEY and SMNVEV (reference sequence). Trimming removed 7 bases from V and 4 bases from J; junction bases left unmatched: 4. CDR3 nucleotides: TGTGCCAGCAAAAGACAGGGGGCTTACGAGCAGTACTTC. Translated: CASKRQGAYEQYF.

The V and J genes are TRBV3-1 (or the pseudogene TRBV3-2) and TRBJ1-1, with 9 bases matching TRBD1. Germline-derived CDR1 and CDR2 are LGHDT and YNNKEL (reference sequence). The J segment lost 7 bases and the V segment lost 4 bases, leaving 10 bases of the junction unmatched. There are 15 residues in the CDR3. The CDR3 DNA reads as TGTGCCAGCAGCCCGAGGGACAGGGTGGGCCATGAAGCTTTCTTT. Protein: CASSPRDRVGHEAFF.

This CDR3 is CASSVTGLSGNTIYF. Here the CDR3 DNA reads TGTGCCAGTAGTGTGACAGGTCTCTCTGGAAACACCATATATTTT. The J gene is TRBJ1-3, the V gene TRBV19, with a weak D call TRBD1 (6 bases). CDR1 LNHDA and CDR2 SQIVND come from the germline V gene (reference sequence). V lost 5 bases to trimming and J lost 0 bases, with 11 bases between them. This CDR3 has 15 amino acids.

The chain couples TRBV5-1 to TRBJ2-1; 14 nucleotides line up with TRBD2. Trimming at V came to 4 bases and at J to 0 bases, leaving 9 bases not matched to a gene. Germline V lookup: CDR1 SGHRS, CDR2 YFSETQ. The CDR3 runs to 19 residues. CDR3 nucleotides: TGCGCCAGCAGCCGGGAGGGACTAGCGGGGGCTAGCTCCTACAATGAGCAGTTCTTC. Translation: CASSREGLAGASSYNEQFF. Drawing the rest from reference TRBV5-1 and TRBJ2-1, the complete variable domain is KAGVTQTPRYLIKTRGQQVTLSCSPISGHRSVSWYQQTPGQGLQFLFEYFSETQRNKGNFPGRFSGRQFSNSRSEMNVSTLELGDSALYLCASSREGLAGASSYNEQFFGPGTRLTVL.

Only one count was recorded for this clone. The chain is built from TRBV5-3 and TRBJ2-3, with TRBD2 identical over 9 bases. TRBV5-3 falls under the ORF class, with uncertain function. Trimming took 2 bases from V and 7 from J; bases not matched to a gene: 14. The CDR3 sequence is 17 residues long. The CDR3 loop is CARSLRNLAGPRYTQYF. The CDR3 nucleotides read TGTGCCAGAAGCTTACGAAACCTAGCGGGGCCTCGATATACGCAGTATTTT.

The rearrangement uses TRBV13 and TRBJ1-2, with D unclear. CDR1 is PRHDT, CDR2 FYEKMQ, per germline (reference sequence). The CDR3 has 16 residues. V was pared by 2 bases and J by 1 base, with 14 bases between. CDR3 sequence (DNA): TGTGCCAGCAGCTTATCGGCAGCCGGCGGTAACTATGGCTACACCTTC. Translation gives CASSLSAAGGNYGYTF.

This clone came up once. V is TRBV15 and J is TRBJ2-3; D ambiguous. The germline V gene encodes CDR1 LNHNV and CDR2 YYDKDF (reference sequence). The V gene lost 1 base and the J gene lost 0 bases, with 8 bases spanning the gap. This CDR3 is built from 15 residues. CDR3 DNA sequence: TGTGCCACCAGCAGAGGGGCCACCAGCACAGATACGCAGTATTTT. Protein sequence: CATSRGATSTDTQYF. Filled out from reference TRBV15 and TRBJ2-3, the complete variable domain reads DAMVIQNPRYQVTQFGKPVTLSCSQTLNHNVMYWYQQKSSQAPKLLFHYYDKDFNNEADTPDNFQSRRPNTSFCFLDIRSPGLGDTAMYLCATSRGATSTDTQYFGPGTRLTVL.

V gene TRBV7-8 combines with J gene TRBJ1-5; D unresolved. The CDR3 sequence is 17 residues long. Trimming took off 1 base at V and 0 bases at J, with 13 bases between the two ends. Looked up from germline, CDR1 is SGHVS and CDR2 is FQNEAQ. This CDR3 is CASSLGGGLYSNQPQHF. The DNA of the CDR3 is TGTGCCAGCAGCTTAGGTGGAGGCCTCTATAGCAATCAGCCCCAGCATTTT.

The chain carries TRBV30 and TRBJ2-5; D perhaps matches TRBD2 (5 bases). The V and J ends lost 3 bases and 3 bases respectively, with 14 bases between them. The CDR3 has 14 amino acids. Germline CDR1 and CDR2: GTSNPN and SVGIG (reference sequence). CDR3 in amino acids: CAWSWALLEETQYF. The DNA of the CDR3 is TGTGCCTGGAGCTGGGCATTACTAGAAGAGACCCAGTACTTC.

The chain uses TRBV27 and TRBJ2-7; 10 bases are shared with TRBD1. V lost 7 bases to trimming and J lost 4 bases; unmatched junction nucleotides: 7. CDR3 length: 14 residues. Germline-derived CDR1 and CDR2 are MNHEY and SMNVEV (reference sequence). CDR3 protein: CASTPGQGWYEQYF. The CDR3 DNA reads TGTGCCAGCACTCCGGGACAGGGGTGGTACGAGCAGTACTTC.

The rearrangement links TRBV19 to TRBJ1-3; 9 nucleotides align to TRBD1. The V gene's germline CDR1 is LNHDA and CDR2 SQIVND (reference sequence). The V gene end was trimmed by 4 bases and the J gene end by 6 bases; junction bases not matched to a gene: 16. This CDR3 spans 18 amino acids. CDR3 nucleotide sequence: TGTGCCAGTAGTACCGGACAGGGGCTACGATCCGCCTTAAACACCATATATTTT. It yields the protein CASSTGQGLRSALNTIYF.